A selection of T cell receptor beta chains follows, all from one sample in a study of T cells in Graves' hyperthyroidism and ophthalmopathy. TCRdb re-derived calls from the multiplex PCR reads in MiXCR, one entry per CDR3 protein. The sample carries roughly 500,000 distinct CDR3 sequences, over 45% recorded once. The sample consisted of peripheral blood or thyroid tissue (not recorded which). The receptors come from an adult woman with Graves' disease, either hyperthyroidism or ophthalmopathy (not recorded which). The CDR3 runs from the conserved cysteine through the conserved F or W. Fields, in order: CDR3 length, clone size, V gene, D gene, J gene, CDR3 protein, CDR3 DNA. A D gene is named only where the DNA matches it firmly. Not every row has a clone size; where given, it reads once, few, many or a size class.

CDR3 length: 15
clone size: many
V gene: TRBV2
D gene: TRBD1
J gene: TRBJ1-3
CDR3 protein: CASKDRALSGNTIYF
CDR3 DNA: TGTGCCAGCAAGGACAGGGCCCTCTCTGGAAACACCATATATTTT

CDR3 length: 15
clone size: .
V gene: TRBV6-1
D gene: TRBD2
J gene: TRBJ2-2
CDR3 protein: CASSVSGRSTGELFF
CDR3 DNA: TGTGCCAGCAGTGTTAGCGGGAGATCCACCGGGGAGCTGTTTTTT

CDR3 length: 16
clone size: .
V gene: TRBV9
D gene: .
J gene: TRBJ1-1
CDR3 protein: CASGPEPALRGTEAFF
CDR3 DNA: TGTGCCAGTGGACCGGAACCAGCCCTAAGGGGGACTGAAGCTTTCTTT

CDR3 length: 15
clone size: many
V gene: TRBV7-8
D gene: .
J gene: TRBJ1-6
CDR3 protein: CASSLVVQNNSPLHF
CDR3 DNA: TGTGCCAGCAGCTTAGTTGTGCAGAATAATTCACCCCTCCACTTT

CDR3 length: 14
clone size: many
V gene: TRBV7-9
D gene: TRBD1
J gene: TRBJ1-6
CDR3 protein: CASSFTGENSPLHF
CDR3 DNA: TGTGCCAGCAGCTTCACAGGGGAAAATTCACCCCTCCACTTT

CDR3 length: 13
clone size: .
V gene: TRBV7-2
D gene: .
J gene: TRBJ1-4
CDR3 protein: CASSLNPQEKLFF
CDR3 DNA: TGTGCCAGCAGCTTAAACCCCCAGGAAAAACTGTTTTTT

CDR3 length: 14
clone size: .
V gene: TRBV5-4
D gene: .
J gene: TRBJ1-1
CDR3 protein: CASSFAGLNTEAFF
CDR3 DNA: TGTGCCAGCAGCTTTGCAGGGTTGAACACTGAAGCTTTCTTT

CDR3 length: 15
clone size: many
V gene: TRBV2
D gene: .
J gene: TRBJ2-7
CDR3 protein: CASSVEGQESYEQYF
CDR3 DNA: TGTGCCAGCAGTGTTGAGGGGCAAGAATCCTACGAGCAGTACTTC

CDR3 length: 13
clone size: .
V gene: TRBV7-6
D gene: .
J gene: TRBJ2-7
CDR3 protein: CASSVGEWDEQYF
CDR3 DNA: TGTGCCAGCAGCGTTGGGGAGTGGGACGAGCAGTACTTC

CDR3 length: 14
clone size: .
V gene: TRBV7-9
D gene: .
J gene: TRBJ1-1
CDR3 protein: CASSQRAWATEAFF
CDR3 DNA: TGTGCCAGCAGCCAGCGGGCCTGGGCCACTGAAGCTTTCTTT

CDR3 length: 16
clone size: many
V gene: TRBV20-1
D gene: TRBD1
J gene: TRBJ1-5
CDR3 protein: CSAVPGQGRWDQPQHF
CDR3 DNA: TGCAGTGCCGTCCCGGGACAGGGTCGGTGGGATCAGCCCCAGCATTTT

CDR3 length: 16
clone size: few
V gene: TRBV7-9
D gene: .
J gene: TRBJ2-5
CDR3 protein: CASSPRGLAGQETQYF
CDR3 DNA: TGTGCCAGCAGCCCCCGGGGGCTAGCAGGACAAGAGACCCAGTACTTC

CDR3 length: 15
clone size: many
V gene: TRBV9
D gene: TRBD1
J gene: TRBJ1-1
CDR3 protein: CASSVDGTVNTEAFF
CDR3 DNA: TGTGCCAGCAGCGTAGATGGGACAGTGAACACTGAAGCTTTCTTT

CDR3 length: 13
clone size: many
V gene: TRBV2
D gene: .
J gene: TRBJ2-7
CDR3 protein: CARRETNSYEQYF
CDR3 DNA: TGTGCCCGCCGGGAGACAAACTCCTACGAGCAGTACTTC

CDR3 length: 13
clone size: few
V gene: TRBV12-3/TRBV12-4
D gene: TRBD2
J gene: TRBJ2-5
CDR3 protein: CASNSGSLETQYF
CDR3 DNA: TGTGCCAGCAATAGCGGGAGTCTCGAGACCCAGTACTTC

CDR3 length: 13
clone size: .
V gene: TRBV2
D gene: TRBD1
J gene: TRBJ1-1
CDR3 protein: CARQDRVVTEAFF
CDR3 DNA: TGTGCTAGACAGGACAGGGTGGTGACTGAAGCTTTCTTT

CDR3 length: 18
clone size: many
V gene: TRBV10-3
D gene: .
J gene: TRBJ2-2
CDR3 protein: CAISESPPQNANTGELFF
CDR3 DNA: TGTGCCATCAGTGAATCCCCCCCGCAGAACGCGAACACCGGGGAGCTGTTTTTT

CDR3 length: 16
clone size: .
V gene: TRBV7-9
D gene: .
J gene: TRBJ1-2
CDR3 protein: CASSLPRREGSYGYTF
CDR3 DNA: TGTGCCAGCAGTCTCCCGCGGCGCGAGGGATCCTATGGCTACACCTTC

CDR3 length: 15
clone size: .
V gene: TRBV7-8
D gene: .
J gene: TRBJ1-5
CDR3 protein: CASSLGIDVLQPQHF
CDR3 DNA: TGTGCCAGCAGCTTAGGAATCGACGTTCTTCAGCCCCAGCATTTT

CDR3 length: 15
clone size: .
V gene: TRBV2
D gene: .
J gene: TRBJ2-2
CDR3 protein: CASILATGLAGELFF
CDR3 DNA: TGTGCCAGCATCCTAGCCACAGGGTTGGCCGGGGAGCTGTTTTTT

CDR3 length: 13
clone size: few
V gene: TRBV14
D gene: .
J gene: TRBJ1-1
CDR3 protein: CASSQVVGTEAFF
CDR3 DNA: TGTGCCAGCAGCCAAGTGGTTGGCACTGAAGCTTTCTTT

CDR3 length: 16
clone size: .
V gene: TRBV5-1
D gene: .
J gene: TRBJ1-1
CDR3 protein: CASSLGRGGVNTEAFF
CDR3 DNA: TGCGCCAGCAGTCTAGGGCGCGGGGGAGTGAACACTGAAGCTTTCTTT

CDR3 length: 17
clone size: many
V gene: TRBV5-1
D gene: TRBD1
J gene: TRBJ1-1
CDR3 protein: CASSLGTGRMMNTEAFF
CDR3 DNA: TGCGCCAGCAGCCTAGGGACAGGAAGGATGATGAACACTGAAGCTTTCTTT

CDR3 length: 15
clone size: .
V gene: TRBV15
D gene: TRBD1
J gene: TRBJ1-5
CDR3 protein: CATSRGTGRGQPQHF
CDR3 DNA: TGTGCCACCAGCAGAGGGACAGGGCGAGGTCAGCCCCAGCATTTT

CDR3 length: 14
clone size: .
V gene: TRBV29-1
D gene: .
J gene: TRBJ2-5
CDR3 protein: CSVVRGAGWETQYF
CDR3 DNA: TGCAGCGTTGTTCGTGGGGCGGGTTGGGAGACCCAGTACTTC

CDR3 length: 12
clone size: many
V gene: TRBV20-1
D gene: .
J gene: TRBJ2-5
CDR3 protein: CSARAREGTQYF
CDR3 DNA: TGCAGTGCTAGGGCTAGAGAGGGGACCCAGTACTTC

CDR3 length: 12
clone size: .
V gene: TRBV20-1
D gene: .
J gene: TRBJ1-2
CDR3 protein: CSAYTRDACYTF
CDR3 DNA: TGCAGTGCTTATACCCGGGACGCTTGCTACACCTTC

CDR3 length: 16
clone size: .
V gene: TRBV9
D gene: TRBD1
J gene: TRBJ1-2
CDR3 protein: CASSAGQGWGNYGYTF
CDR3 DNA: TGTGCCAGCAGCGCAGGACAGGGGTGGGGTAACTATGGCTACACCTTC

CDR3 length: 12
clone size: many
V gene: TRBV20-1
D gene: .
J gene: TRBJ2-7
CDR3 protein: CSARDGSYEQYF
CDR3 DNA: TGCAGTGCTAGAGACGGATCCTACGAGCAGTACTTC

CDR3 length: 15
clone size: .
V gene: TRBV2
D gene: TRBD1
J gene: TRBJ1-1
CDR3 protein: CASSEGTGANTEAFF
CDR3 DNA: TGTGCCAGCAGTGAGGGGACAGGGGCGAACACTGAAGCTTTCTTT

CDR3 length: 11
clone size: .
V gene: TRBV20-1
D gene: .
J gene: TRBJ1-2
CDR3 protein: CSAAGAPGNTF
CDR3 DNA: TGCAGTGCTGCAGGGGCGCCTGGAAACACCTTC

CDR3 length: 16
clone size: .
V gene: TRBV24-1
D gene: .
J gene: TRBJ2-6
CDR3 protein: CATSDRTGSGANVLTF
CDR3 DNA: TGTGCCACCTCGGACAGAACTGGCTCTGGGGCCAACGTCCTGACTTTC

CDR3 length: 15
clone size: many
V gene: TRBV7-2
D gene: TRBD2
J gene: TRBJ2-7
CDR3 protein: CASSLMLAGDYEQYF
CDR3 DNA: TGTGCCAGCAGCTTAATGCTAGCGGGAGATTACGAGCAGTACTTC

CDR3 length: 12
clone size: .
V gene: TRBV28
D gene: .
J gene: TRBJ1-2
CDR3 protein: CASTPDGYGYTF
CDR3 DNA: TGTGCCAGCACTCCAGATGGCTATGGCTACACCTTC

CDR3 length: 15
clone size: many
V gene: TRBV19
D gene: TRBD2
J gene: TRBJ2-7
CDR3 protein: CASSIGTSGSYEQYF
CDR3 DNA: TGTGCCAGTAGTATCGGGACTAGCGGGAGTTACGAGCAGTACTTC

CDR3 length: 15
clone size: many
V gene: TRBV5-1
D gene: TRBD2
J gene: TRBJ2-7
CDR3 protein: CASSDGPGTSGEQYF
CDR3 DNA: TGCGCCAGCAGCGACGGCCCCGGGACTAGCGGCGAGCAGTACTTC

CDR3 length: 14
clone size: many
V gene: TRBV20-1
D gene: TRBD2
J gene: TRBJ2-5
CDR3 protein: CSAMAGGYQETQYF
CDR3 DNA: TGCAGTGCTATGGCGGGAGGGTACCAAGAGACCCAGTACTTC

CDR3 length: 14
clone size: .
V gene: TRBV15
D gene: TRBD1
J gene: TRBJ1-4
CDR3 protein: CATSREDRDGKLFF
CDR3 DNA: TGTGCCACCAGCAGAGAGGACAGGGATGGAAAACTGTTTTTT

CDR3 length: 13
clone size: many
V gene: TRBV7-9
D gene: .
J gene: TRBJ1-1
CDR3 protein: CASSLASSPEAFF
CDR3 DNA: TGTGCCAGCAGCTTAGCGTCTAGCCCTGAAGCTTTCTTT

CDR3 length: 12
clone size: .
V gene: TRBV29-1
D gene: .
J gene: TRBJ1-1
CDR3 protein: CSDGDGGTEAFF
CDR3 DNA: TGCAGCGATGGGGACGGAGGGACTGAAGCTTTCTTT

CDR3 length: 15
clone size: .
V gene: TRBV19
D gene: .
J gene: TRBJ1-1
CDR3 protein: CASSIGRVMNTEAFF
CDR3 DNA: TGTGCCAGTAGTATTGGGAGGGTAATGAACACTGAAGCTTTCTTT

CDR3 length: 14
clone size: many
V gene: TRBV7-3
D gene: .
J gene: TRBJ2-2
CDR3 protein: CASSLTRGTGELFF
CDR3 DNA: TGTGCCAGCAGCTTAACGAGAGGGACCGGGGAGCTGTTTTTT

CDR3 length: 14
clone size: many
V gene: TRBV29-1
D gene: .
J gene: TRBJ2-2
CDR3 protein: CSVFTGANTGELFF
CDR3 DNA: TGCAGCGTTTTCACCGGGGCGAACACCGGGGAGCTGTTTTTT

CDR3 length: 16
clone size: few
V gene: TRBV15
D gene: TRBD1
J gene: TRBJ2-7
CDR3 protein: CATSRSRRDRVHEQYF
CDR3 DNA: TGTGCCACCAGCAGATCAAGACGGGACAGGGTCCACGAGCAGTACTTC